This TCR beta chain was captured by sequencing in a study of technical replicates of blood from several donors. The repertoire was sequenced with immunoSEQ multiplex PCR; TCRdb's copy has only in-frame clones and lacks some. The data contain 85,000 to 90,000 clones, roughly 92% of them singletons. This clone appeared a single time. The source material was T cells isolated from PBMCs. This TCR came from a human donor in good health.

CDR3 loop: CASSGHRGDTEAFF. Written as DNA, the CDR3 is TGTGCCAGCAGCGGGCACAGGGGAGACACTGAAGCTTTCTTT. The chain combines TRBV5-4 with TRBJ1-1; 7 nucleotides align to TRBD1. Germline V gene lookup returns CDR1 SGHNT and CDR2 YYREEE (reference sequence). The length of the CDR3 is 14 residues. The trim removed 4 bases at V and 3 bases at J, leaving 6 bases unmatched.